These 14 T cell receptor beta chains were sequenced from one sample in a study of response to subunit inactivated influenza vaccine. TCRdb itself ran the RT-PCR reads through MiXCR, one entry per CDR3 protein. The data contain 250,000 to 350,000 distinct CDR3 sequences, 20% to 25% of them singletons. Sequences were derived from PBMCs from blood, sampled roughly 20 months after vaccination. The receptors were gathered from a man in his fifties or sixties who received an inactivated influenza vaccine.

The table lists this clonotype with many counts. The CDR3 spells CASSQDLVQSSSYNSPLHF. CDR3 DNA: TGTGCCAGCAGCCAAGATTTAGTACAGTCGAGCTCCTATAATTCACCCCTCCACTTT. J is TRBJ1-6 and V is TRBV3-1; D is ambiguous. The CDR3 totals 19 residues. V was cut by 0 bases and J by 0 bases, with 15 bases left in between. The V gene's germline CDR1 is LGHDT and CDR2 YNNKEL (reference sequence).

This clonotype was picked up many times. The CDR3 loop reads CSAERAVGMAFF. CDR3 DNA sequence: TGCAGTGCCGAACGGGCGGTGGGAATGGCTTTCTTT. This rearrangement joins TRBV20-1 to TRBJ1-1; D is ambiguous. Germline V gene data show CDR1 as DFQATT and CDR2 as SNEGSKA (reference sequence). The CDR3 length is 12 residues. V was trimmed by 6 bases and J by 11 bases, leaving 19 bases between them.

The table lists this clonotype with a few counts. The genes are TRBV4-1 and TRBJ1-2; 9 bases agree with TRBD1. This CDR3 comprises 15 residues. Per the germline V gene, CDR1 is MGHRA and CDR2 is YSYEKL. Unmatched junction bases numbered 6, after V lost 1 base and J lost 6 bases. Here the CDR3 reads CASSQAGQGFHGYTF. The CDR3 DNA is TGCGCCAGCAGCCAAGCGGGACAGGGATTTCATGGCTACACCTTC.

The chain's CDR3 is CASTFVSGDGYTF. CDR3 nucleotide sequence: TGTGCCAGCACCTTCGTCTCAGGGGACGGCTACACCTTC. The genes are TRBV28 and TRBJ1-2; D is possibly TRBD1 (6 bases). The CDR3 sequence is 13 residues long. Germline V gene data show CDR1 as MDHEN and CDR2 as SYDVKM. Trimming cost V 7 bases and J 8 bases, with 17 bases left between them.

This chain connects TRBV2 to TRBJ2-1; TRBD2 is a possible D gene (5 bases). CDR1 SNHLY and CDR2 FYNNEI come from the germline V gene. V was clipped by 6 bases and J by 10 bases, with 22 bases between them. The CDR3 runs to 15 residues. The CDR3 sequence: CASSINILAFSEQFF. The CDR3 nucleotides read TGTGCCAGCAGCATAAATATCCTAGCTTTCTCAGAGCAGTTCTTC.

The chain carries TRBV5-6 and TRBJ1-3, with D possibly matching TRBD1 (5 bases). The CDR3 is 15 amino acids. V lost 2 bases to trimming and J lost 3 bases, with 12 bases between them. Germline loops: CDR1 SGHDT, CDR2 YYEEEE. The CDR3 nucleotides read TGTGCCAGCAGCTTTGGGGGTTACTTTGGAAACACCATATATTTT. Translated, it gives CASSFGGYFGNTIYF.

V gene TRBV7-9 combines with J gene TRBJ1-2; D unclear. Germline CDR1 and CDR2: SEHNR and FQNEAQ (reference sequence). V lost 2 bases and J lost 6, with 13 bases in between. The CDR3 has 14 amino acids. CDR3: CASSLRRPEDGYTF. The CDR3 DNA reads TGTGCCAGCAGCTTACGGAGGCCCGAGGATGGCTACACCTTC.

This chain links TRBV3-1 with TRBJ2-7; D perhaps matches TRBD2 (6 bases). Germline-derived CDR1 and CDR2 are LGHDT and YNNKEL (reference sequence). The CDR3 extends over 13 amino acids. Trimming stripped 1 base from V and 5 bases from J, with 9 bases between. The CDR3 sequence is CASSQAGVNEQYF. The CDR3 DNA reads as TGTGCCAGCAGCCAAGCGGGGGTCAACGAGCAGTACTTC.

The rearrangement joins TRBV6-5 to TRBJ1-1; D not resolved. This CDR3 has 13 residues. Germline values: CDR1 MNHEY, CDR2 SVGAGI. The V end was cut by 0 bases, the J end by 7 bases, with 9 bases between. This chain's CDR3 is CASSYSRDIEAFF. CDR3 nucleotide sequence: TGTGCCAGCAGTTACTCGAGGGATATTGAAGCTTTCTTT.

This clonotype was seen more than once but under ten times. The chain is built from TRBV7-8 and TRBJ1-5; a possible D gene is TRBD1 (6 bases). The CDR3 has 15 amino acids. Germline-derived CDR1 and CDR2 are SGHVS and FQNEAQ. V lost 8 bases and J lost 5, with 19 bases in between. The CDR3 DNA sequence: TGTGCCAGCCGTCCGGATGGGGGCCTTTATCAGCCCCAGCATTTT. Protein sequence: CASRPDGGLYQPQHF.

This chain uses TRBV12-3 or TRBV12-4 with TRBJ1-2; D ambiguous. The CDR3 totals 12 residues. V was clipped by 7 bases and J by 8 bases, with 14 bases between them. The CDR3 protein is CASNTGPSGYTF. The CDR3, as DNA: TGTGCCAGCAACACCGGGCCCTCAGGCTACACCTTC.

The chain employs TRBV27 and TRBJ2-7; TRBD2 aligns across 8 bases. V gave up 6 bases and J gave up 5 bases; unmatched junction bases: 12. CDR3 length: 15 amino acids. The germline gives CDR1 MNHEY, CDR2 SMNVEV (reference sequence). For the CDR3, the DNA is TGTGCCAGCAGAAAACCCGGGACTAGTAAGGACGAGCAGTACTTC. Translation: CASRKPGTSKDEQYF.

This clonotype was picked up many times. The V and J genes are TRBV12-3 or TRBV12-4 and TRBJ2-7, with D tentatively TRBD2 (5 bases). The V gene lost 3 bases and the J gene lost 3 bases, with 9 bases spanning the gap. There are 13 residues in the CDR3. CDR3 sequence (DNA): TGTGCCAGCAGTTTGAGGGAACACTACGAGCAGTACTTC. Amino acids: CASSLREHYEQYF.

A few counts support this clonotype. V is TRBV7-2 and J is TRBJ2-3, with a tentative D call TRBD1 (6 bases). CDR1 SGHTA and CDR2 FQGNSA come from the germline V gene. The CDR3 length is 16 residues. V lost 1 base and J lost 2, with 13 bases in between. CDR3 sequence: CASSLGLGAHTDTQYF. The CDR3 DNA follows: TGTGCCAGCAGCTTAGGACTGGGGGCACACACAGATACGCAGTATTTT.